The 18 T cell receptor beta chains given below trace back to one sample, sequenced in a study of T cell responses to AZD1222 COVID-19 vaccine. Generated by immunoSEQ multiplex PCR, the TCRdb table keeps only in-frame clones and is missing some. The sample contains roughly 120,000 clones, around 88% of which appear only once. The source material was peripheral blood, sampled on day 0 of AZD1222 vaccination. These receptors all come from an adult in good health.

The genes are TRBV23-1 and TRBJ1-4, with unresolved D. TRBV23-1 falls under the ORF class, with uncertain function. The CDR3 covers 11 residues. Trimming pared 1 base from V and 15 bases from J, leaving 9 bases between. CDR3 region: CASSQCWGMFF. Here the CDR3 DNA reads TGCGCCAGCAGTCAATGCTGGGGAATGTTTTTT.

V gene TRBV7-2 combines with J gene TRBJ1-5, with TRBD1 matching 8 bases. The germline V gene encodes CDR1 SGHTA and CDR2 FQGNSA. J was trimmed by 4 bases and V by 5 bases; bases with no gene match: 7. This CDR3 is built from 15 residues. The CDR3 DNA reads TGTGCCAGCAGCACAGGGACAGGTAAAAATCAGCCCCAGCATTTT. It is translated as CASSTGTGKNQPQHF.

The chain couples TRBV4-2 to TRBJ2-1, with 8 nucleotides matching TRBD2. V was pared by 0 bases and J by 3 bases, with 1 base of the junction left unmatched. The CDR3 runs to 15 residues. Germline V gives CDR1 LGHNA, CDR2 YNFKEQ. CDR3 nucleotides: TGTGCCAGCAGCCAAGAGGGACTAGACTACAATGAGCAGTTCTTC. Translation: CASSQEGLDYNEQFF.

This chain joins TRBV4-1 and TRBJ2-1; no firm D call. The CDR3 runs 13 residues. Germline V gene sequence: CDR1 MGHRA, CDR2 YSYEKL. Trimming took 1 base from V and 9 from J, leaving 10 bases between them. The CDR3 protein is CASSQGRQAEQFF. The CDR3 nucleotides are TGCGCCAGCAGCCAAGGACGGCAGGCTGAGCAGTTCTTC.

The V gene is TRBV7-6, the J gene TRBJ2-1, with 9 bases matching TRBD2. Germline CDR1 SGHVS, CDR2 FNYEAQ. CDR3 length equals 16 residues. J lost 5 bases, V lost 3 bases, and 8 bases had no gene match. This chain's CDR3 is CASSFRYSGGDNEQFF. The CDR3 DNA reads as TGTGCCAGCAGCTTTAGATATAGCGGGGGTGACAATGAGCAGTTCTTC. Filled out from reference TRBV7-6 and TRBJ2-1, the complete variable domain reads GAGVSQSPRYKVTKRGQDVALRCDPISGHVSLYWYRQALGQGPEFLTYFNYEAQQDKSGLPNDRFSAERPEGSISTLTIQRTEQRDSAMYRCASSFRYSGGDNEQFFGPGTRLTVL.

This chain links TRBV7-3 with TRBJ2-3, with 10 bases identical to TRBD2. Germline CDR1 and CDR2: SGHTA and FQGTGA. The CDR3 covers 15 residues. With V trimmed by 2 bases and J by 6 bases, 5 bases remained unmatched. The CDR3 protein is CASSLGLAGADTQYF. CDR3 sequence (DNA): TGTGCCAGCAGCTTAGGGCTAGCGGGAGCCGATACGCAGTATTTT.

The CDR3 region is CASSHSPAGENEQYF. The CDR3 coding sequence is TGTGCCAGCAGCCATAGCCCTGCGGGAGAAAACGAGCAGTACTTC. This chain joins TRBV4-2 and TRBJ2-7, with 7 bases matching TRBD2. The germline V gene encodes CDR1 LGHNA and CDR2 YNFKEQ. CDR3 length equals 15 residues. V was pared by 3 bases and J by 5 bases, with 10 bases of the junction left unmatched.

V and J are TRBV18 and TRBJ1-1, with D uncertain. V lost 5 bases and J 3 bases, leaving 13 bases between the germline ends. The CDR3 covers 14 residues. CDR1 is KGHSH, CDR2 LQKENI, per germline. CDR3 region: CASSNTETYTEAFF. As DNA, the CDR3 is TGTGCCAGCTCAAACACAGAGACCTACACTGAAGCTTTCTTT.

V and J are TRBV19 and TRBJ1-3, with unresolved D. The germline gives CDR1 LNHDA, CDR2 SQIVND (reference sequence). Deletions cut 7 bases from V and 0 bases from J, with 13 bases between. The CDR3 runs 15 residues. CDR3 bases: TGTGCCAGTAAATATAGCAACCCCTCTGGAAACACCATATATTTT. This codes for CASKYSNPSGNTIYF. The variable domain in full, with the rest retrieved from reference TRBV19 and TRBJ1-3, is DGGITQSPKYLFRKEGQNVTLSCEQNLNHDAMYWYRQDPGQGLRLIYYSQIVNDFQKGDIAEGYSVSREKKESFPLTVTSAQKNPTAFYLCASKYSNPSGNTIYFGEGSWLTVV.

V gene TRBV4-1 combines with J gene TRBJ2-1; TRBD1 might be the D (6 bases). Germline lookup yields CDR1 MGHRA and CDR2 YSYEKL. V lost 8 bases to trimming and J lost 5 bases, with 16 bases between them. The CDR3 spans 14 residues. CDR3 loop: CASARTDPNNEQFF. CDR3 nucleotide sequence: TGCGCCAGCGCCAGGACAGACCCCAACAATGAGCAGTTCTTC.

V usage is TRBV5-1 and J usage is TRBJ2-7, with a weak D call TRBD2 (6 bases). Germline V lookup: CDR1 SGHRS, CDR2 YFSETQ. The CDR3 has 14 amino acids. V shed 2 bases and J shed 6 bases, with 15 bases lying between them. CDR3 bases: TGCGCCAGCAGCTTTGAGGTGGCCGGGAGCGAGCAGTACTTC. Translation: CASSFEVAGSEQYF.

The chain has TRBV9 and TRBJ2-6; 7 positions match TRBD1. V gave up 4 bases and J gave up 4 bases; unmatched junction bases: 5. Per the germline V gene, CDR1 is SGDLS and CDR2 is YYNGEE. The CDR3 runs 15 residues. The CDR3 is CASSPQGDGANVLTF. CDR3 DNA sequence: TGTGCCAGCAGCCCTCAGGGGGACGGGGCCAACGTCCTGACTTTC.

This clone is a singleton in its sample. The genes are TRBV6-5 and TRBJ1-2, with 9 positions matching TRBD1. Per the germline V gene, CDR1 is MNHEY and CDR2 is SVGAGI. The junction had 3 bases not matched to a gene; V was cut back by 0 bases and J by 4 bases. This CDR3 has 15 residues. In nucleotides, the CDR3 is TGTGCCAGCAGTTACTCGGGACAGGGATCCTATGGCTACACCTTC. Protein product: CASSYSGQGSYGYTF.

V gene TRBV6-2 or TRBV6-3 combines with J gene TRBJ2-3, with 10 bases aligning to TRBD2. In germline, CDR1 is MNHEY, CDR2 SVGEGT. CDR3 length: 17 amino acids. Losses at the gene ends were 0 bases for V and 3 bases for J; bases not matched to a gene: 6. The CDR3 nucleotides are TGTGCCAGCAGTTACTCAGGAGTAGCGGGGGGAACAGATACGCAGTATTTT. Residues: CASSYSGVAGGTDTQYF.

The chain combines TRBV10-2 with TRBJ1-4, with D perhaps matching TRBD1 (5 bases). The V gene's germline CDR1 is WSHSY and CDR2 SAAADI. V was pared by 3 bases and J by 8 bases, with 10 bases between. CDR3 length equals 13 residues. CDR3 protein: CASSEQALEKLFF. Here the CDR3 DNA reads TGCGCCAGCAGTGAACAGGCCCTCGAAAAACTGTTTTTT.

The rearrangement uses TRBV6-2 or TRBV6-3 and TRBJ2-2; no firm D call. Deletions cut 2 bases from V and 4 bases from J, with 5 bases between. Germline V gene sequence: CDR1 MNHEY, CDR2 SVGEGT. The CDR3 consists of 13 residues. The CDR3 reads CASSYVLTGELFF. The CDR3 DNA reads as TGTGCCAGCAGTTACGTTCTCACCGGGGAGCTGTTTTTT.

The J gene is TRBJ2-7, the V gene TRBV19; TRBD1 agrees at 9 bases. With 2 bases clipped from V and 7 bases from J, the junction kept 3 bases outside the gene matches. Germline assignment: CDR1 LNHDA and CDR2 SQIVND (reference sequence). The CDR3 covers 13 residues. This CDR3 reads CASSITGGGEQYF. CDR3 DNA: TGTGCCAGTAGTATAACAGGGGGCGGGGAGCAGTACTTC.

To note about this clone: At the DNA level, this CDR3 is encoded by other sequences in the same sample as well. The J gene is TRBJ1-3, the V gene TRBV9; D unresolved. This CDR3 comprises 14 residues. With 0 bases removed from V and 2 bases from J, the gap between germline ends came to 6 bases. In germline, CDR1 is SGDLS, CDR2 YYNGEE. Here the CDR3 reads CASSVAGAGNTIYF. The CDR3 DNA reads as TGTGCCAGCAGCGTAGCCGGGGCTGGAAACACCATATATTTT.